This TCR beta chain derives from a study of shared clonotypes between healthy human individuals. Germline-derived CDR1 and CDR2 are PRHDT and FYEKMQ (reference sequence). CDR3 length: 15 residues. Trimming removed 5 bases from V and 2 bases from J; junction bases left unmatched: 3. Method: immunoSEQ multiplex PCR; TCRdb's copy keeps in-frame clones and lacks some. This repertoire shows 650,000 to 700,000 clones, about nine tenths found once; its top ten account for 30% to 40%. Source material: memory CD8+ T cells from PBMCs. As for subset: CD45RO+ cells pooled with CCR7-negative TemRA cells. The J gene is TRBJ1-3, the V gene TRBV13; 10 bases align to TRBD1. This receptor was identified in a man aged 18 to 29 in good health. Some clones in this sample may be carry-over from other donors' samples. CDR3 bases: TGTGCCAGCAGCATCGGACAGGGGGCTGGAAACACCATATATTTT. This sequence encodes CASSIGQGAGNTIYF.